Sequencing of this T cell receptor (beta chain) was carried out in a study of T cells in Graves' hyperthyroidism and ophthalmopathy (dated by TCRdb to about 2019). Notes on the research overall: Peripheral blood samples were taken at the time of initial diagnosis, prior to any treatment. TCR V-J signatures able to tell the groups apart were searched for in a discovery cohort of 90 to 100 patients, of whom approximately 40 had Graves' ophthalmopathy and about 60 had stable Graves' hyperthyroidism. Prospective prediction of ophthalmopathy was tested in an independent validation cohort consisting of 18 to 20 hyperthyroidism patients and around 17 patients who later progressed to ophthalmopathy. For training and testing, the 100 patients in the discovery cohort were randomly divided in a 7:3 ratio. Thyroid tissue and blood T-cell repertoires from over 5 Graves' hyperthyroidism patients were also compared in the study. After blood sampling, hyperthyroidism patients were treated with methimazole at a starting dose of 30 mg daily, and ophthalmopathy patients were treated with high-dose intravenous methylprednisolone. The paper describes TCR Vbeta CDR3 sequencing of around 140 peripheral blood samples, made up of 43 ophthalmopathy patients, 70 to 75 hyperthyroidism patients and about 17 progressor patients. Beyond this particular receptor, the publication reports: Ophthalmopathy was separated from stable hyperthyroidism by a 13 V-J signature model, with just over 85% sensitivity and 81% to 82% specificity obtained in cross-validation and 80%/75% obtained in testing. No statistical method was used to fix the sample size in advance, and group allocation was not hidden from the investigators. Most expanded thyroid clonotypes (frequency above 0.001) were also detected in blood, a finding suggesting that blood repertoires may reflect thyroid immune responses. In validation, the model predicted progression to ophthalmopathy with over 65% sensitivity and less than 75% specificity, a median of 6.5 months before onset.

Amplification of TCR beta CDR3 regions was carried out from RNA transcripts. For the first round of RT-PCR on the TCR CDR3, the HTBI primer set was used together with the Qiagen OneStep RT-PCR kit. Libraries were constructed in a second round of multiplex PCR, after which size selection and purification were carried out. Sequencing of the libraries was done on an Illumina HiSeq2000 using paired-end 100 bp reads. On the authors' methods: SOAPnuke was used to process the raw data, with reads discarded if the reads contained adapters or uncalled bases, had a mean Phred below 15, or lacked an exact constant-primer or identifier match. COPE v1.2.5 was used to merge high-quality paired reads, and clonotypes were defined as unique nucleotide sequences. MiTCR v1.1 was used to align the clonotypes against IMGT TRBV, TRBD and TRBJ reference segments. The analysis was restricted to V-J combinations with a frequency above 0.0001, which together covered 99% to 99.2% of the repertoires. A TCS score was defined as the ratio between F50 (clonal expansion) and ExV (chaos), using BLOSUM62-based TCRdist between CDR3 peptides within each V-J. Welch's t-statistics and random forest reduced approximately 520 V-J features to roughly 13, which were used in a naive Bayes classifier (R e1071). TCRdb passed the public sequencing reads through fastp at Q25 and MiXCR, retaining productive beta sequences. CDR3 protein sequences are deduplicated, and each keeps its most common genes and DNA. These V and J calls originate from TCRdb's pipeline instead of the authors' own analysis. In all, the sample holds approximately 370,000 distinct CDR3 sequences, and about a sixth of those were seen once. The leading ten clones occupy more than 30% of the sample.

This clonotype was recorded many times. No antigen is known for it. Base qualities are not provided; no much larger clone lies one nucleotide away. Hyperthyroidism patients were aged 18 to 65 years and newly diagnosed, with disease duration of less than 2 months. Patients with uncontrolled infections, other autoimmune diseases, pregnancy or lactation were excluded. Diagnoses relied on clinical symptoms, serum thyroxine and TRAb, thyroid ultrasound and orbital computed tomography. Blood from progressor patients was collected at the time of first diagnosis with hyperthyroidism, before any ophthalmopathy symptoms had appeared. PBMCs were isolated from more than 9 ml of fresh peripheral blood by Ficoll-Paque density gradient centrifugation. Progressor patients were defined as those initially diagnosed with Graves' hyperthyroidism in whom ophthalmopathy developed during follow-up. Trizol reagent was used to extract total RNA, and RNA quality was then checked on an Agilent 2100 Bioanalyzer.

Material: blood. This sequence was found in a woman in her 30s with Graves' hyperthyroidism that later progressed to Graves' ophthalmopathy.

The CDR3 reads CAIRDTTSYNEQFF. The nucleotides are TGTGCCATCAGGGACACGACCTCCTACAATGAGCAGTTCTTC. The receptor chain draws on TRBV10-3 and TRBJ2-1, with TRBD1 as a weak D call on 5 bases. The CDR3, from cysteine to phenylalanine, totals 14 residues. Only CDR3 DNA is held: 42 bases, read in frame from base 1. CDR1 and CDR2 were assigned from the germline V gene as ENHRY and SYGVKD. The V end loses 6 bases and the J end loses 0 bases, and a stretch of 9 bases separates them.